Given below is one TCR beta chain in context. The data were obtained in a study of blood T cell repertoires in COVID-19. Overall study context: Samples of COVID-19 (acute and convalescent) were obtained from the United States, Italy and Spain.

J was trimmed by 5 bases and V by 6 bases; bases with no gene match: 5. This CDR3 has 13 amino acids. CDR1 and CDR2 from the germline V gene are SNHLY and FYNNEI. Assay: immunoSEQ multiplex PCR; the TCRdb copy retains only in-frame clones and omits some. The sample holds 230,000 or so clones, around 82% seen once. Adults between roughly 18 and 95 years of age took part from 24 US areas. Clinical history reported by participants formed the basis on which cohorts were assigned. The chain uses TRBV2 and TRBJ1-2; 8 bases are a match to TRBD1. Sequencing was done on a sample of PBMCs or T cells enriched from blood (not recorded which). The sequence derives from a man in his forties or fifties who had recovered from COVID-19. CDR3 sequence reads: CASRGQGLYGYTF. Here the CDR3 DNA reads TGTGCCAGCAGAGGACAGGGTTTGTATGGCTACACCTTC. The variable domain in full, completed from reference TRBV2 and TRBJ1-2, reads EPEVTQTPSHQVTQMGQEVILRCVPISNHLYFYWYRQILGQKVEFLVSFYNNEISEKSEIFDDQFSVERPDGSNFTLKIRSTKLEDSAMYFCASRGQGLYGYTFGSGTRLTVV.